This paragraph covers one T cell receptor beta chain sequence. No cognate antigen has been identified for it. Base qualities are not provided; no much larger clone lies one nucleotide away. The data derive from a study of OX40 agonist ivuxolimab in advanced cancers. Background for the entire study: Ivuxolimab was a fully human IgG2 agonistic monoclonal antibody targeting the costimulatory receptor OX40 (CD134). A male proportion of about 79% and a mean age of around 60 years, ranging from roughly 20 to 80, were recorded for the dose-escalation cohort. Peripheral TCRbeta sequencing was intended to test whether TCR sequence diversity was altered and clonal T-cell expansion was caused by ivuxolimab. Of the 50 to 55 patients in dose escalation, about 20 had hepatocellular carcinoma, around 15 had melanoma, 9 had renal cell carcinoma and 9 had head and neck cancer. Partial responses occurred in three dose-escalation patients, of whom one had hepatocellular carcinoma and two had cutaneous melanoma. Patients were allowed to have had prior anti-PD-1, anti-PD-L1 or anti-CTLA-4 therapy, and approximately 41% of the dose-escalation patients had previously received checkpoint inhibitors. Intravenous ivuxolimab was administered to patients every 2 weeks at six dose levels: 0.01, 0.1, 0.3, 1.5, 3 and 10 mg/kg. The paper covers the monotherapy dose-escalation part of the phase I ivuxolimab trial, which included N of about 50 patients. The research as a whole found: In the 0.1-3.0 mg/kg groups, partial responders were among the patients with the lowest normalized peripheral clonal expansion, particularly in CD8+ T cells. At doses of 0.1 to 3.0 mg/kg, clonal expansion of both CD4+ and CD8+ blood T cells was observed from baseline to week 6. The antigen specificity of the clonally expanded peripheral T cells was not determined. Low levels of normalized T-cell clonal expansion were also seen in some nonresponding patients. After ivuxolimab, CD8+ T cells had more expanded clones than CD4+ T cells on average.

CDR1 and CDR2 (SEHNR, FQNEAQ) derive from the germline V gene (reference sequence). V and J are truncated by 6 bases and 5 bases respectively, leaving an intervening sequence of 11 bases. Measured from the cysteine to the phenylalanine, the CDR3 is 13 residues long. Only CDR3 DNA remains: 39 bases, in frame from the first base. For sequencing of the TCRbeta CDR3 region, genomic DNA was extracted from the sorted cells. TCRbeta CDR3 regions were sequenced using the immunoSEQ Assay. TCRdb holds this immuneACCESS table with in-frame rearrangements only. Some clones are missing; in checked studies, unresolved V genes explain under half, and the rest has no known cause. Within this sample are about 70,000 clones, with roughly 88% of them counted one time only. The ten largest account for under 3% of the sample. The trial excluded patients who had a history of autoimmune disease or who were on systemic immunosuppression. Peripheral blood for TCR sequencing was collected from all dose cohorts at baseline, on cycle 4 day 1, and on cycle 7 day 1. The samples were taken from a phase I, first-in-human, multicenter, open-label dose-escalation trial of ivuxolimab. Adults with locally advanced or metastatic head and neck squamous cell, hepatocellular, melanoma or renal cell carcinoma were enrolled in the trial. Before TCR sequencing, CD4+ T cells and CD8+ T cells from peripheral blood were sorted into separate populations.

The source material was CD4+ or CD8+ T cells sorted from blood, sampled in a trial of the OX40 agonist ivuxolimab. This sequence originates from an adult with an advanced solid tumor such as melanoma, head and neck, liver or kidney cancer. The V and J genes are TRBV7-9 and TRBJ2-1, with TRBD1 as a weak D call on 5 bases. The DNA sequence is TGTGCCAGCAGGGATTTAGGGGACAATGAGCAGTTCTTC. Its protein reads: CASRDLGDNEQFF. Where the CDR3 stops, the reference TRBV7-9 and TRBJ2-1 genes take over; the full variable domain is DTGVSQNPRHKITKRGQNVTFRCDPISEHNRLYWYRQTLGQGPEFLTYFQNEAQLEKSRLLSDRFSAERPKGSFSTLEIQRTEQGDSAMYLCASRDLGDNEQFFGPGTRLTVL.